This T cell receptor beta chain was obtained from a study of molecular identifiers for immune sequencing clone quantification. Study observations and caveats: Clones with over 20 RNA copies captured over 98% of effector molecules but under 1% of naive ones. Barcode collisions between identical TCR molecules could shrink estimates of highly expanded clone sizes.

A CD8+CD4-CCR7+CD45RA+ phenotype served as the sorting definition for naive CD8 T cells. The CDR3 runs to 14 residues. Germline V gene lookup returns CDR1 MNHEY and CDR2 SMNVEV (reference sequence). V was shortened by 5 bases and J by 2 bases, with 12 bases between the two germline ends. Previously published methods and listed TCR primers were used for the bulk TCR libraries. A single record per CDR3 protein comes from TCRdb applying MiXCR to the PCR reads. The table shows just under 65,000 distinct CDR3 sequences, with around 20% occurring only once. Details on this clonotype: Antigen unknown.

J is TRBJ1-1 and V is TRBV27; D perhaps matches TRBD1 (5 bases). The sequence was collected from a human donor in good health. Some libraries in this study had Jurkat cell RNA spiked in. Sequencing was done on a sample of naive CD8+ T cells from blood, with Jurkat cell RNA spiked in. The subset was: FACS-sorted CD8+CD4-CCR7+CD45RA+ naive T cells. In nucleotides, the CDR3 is TGTGCCAGCAGTCCTCGGGGGATCAACACTGAAGCTTTCTTT. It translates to CASSPRGINTEAFF.